This is a list of T cell receptor beta chains from one sample in a study of neurological immune-mediated disorders. TCRdb used MiXCR to reprocess the 5' RACE reads, holding one entry per CDR3 protein. This sample has tens of thousands of distinct CDR3 sequences, with under 3.5% found just once. The sequencing input was PBMCs. The receptors were gathered from a man aged 35 to 55 with multiple sclerosis. CDR3s include the opening cysteine and the closing phenylalanine or tryptophan. The D gene is left open where the match is weak. The size entry gives once, few, many, or a class for an expanded clone.

j_gene: TRBJ2-7; abundance: many; v_gene: TRBV5-1; d_gene: NA; CDR3nt: TGCGCCAGCAGCTCCCAGGGGACCTTCGGTGGCTACGAGCAGTACTTC; CDR3aa: CASSSQGTFGGYEQYF
j_gene: TRBJ2-3; abundance: many; v_gene: TRBV10-3; d_gene: NA; CDR3nt: TGTGCCATCAGTGCGATCGGGGCAGATACGCAGTATTTT; CDR3aa: CAISAIGADTQYF
j_gene: TRBJ2-1; abundance: many; v_gene: TRBV20-1; d_gene: NA; CDR3nt: TGCAGTGCTAGAGATCTAAGGAATTCCTACAATGAGCAGTTCTTC; CDR3aa: CSARDLRNSYNEQFF
j_gene: TRBJ2-7; abundance: many; v_gene: TRBV27; d_gene: NA; CDR3nt: TGTGCCAGCAGTTTACTGGCAGGGCAGGGAGAGCAGTACTTC; CDR3aa: CASSLLAGQGEQYF
j_gene: TRBJ2-3; abundance: many; v_gene: TRBV12-3/TRBV12-4; d_gene: TRBD2; CDR3nt: TGTGCCAGCGATAGCGGGTTCACAGATACGCAGTATTTT; CDR3aa: CASDSGFTDTQYF
j_gene: TRBJ1-5; abundance: many; v_gene: TRBV12-3/TRBV12-4; d_gene: TRBD1; CDR3nt: TGTGCCAGCAGTTTAGCCGGACAGGGACCTAATCAGCCCCAGCATTTT; CDR3aa: CASSLAGQGPNQPQHF
j_gene: TRBJ1-1; abundance: many; v_gene: TRBV12-3/TRBV12-4; d_gene: NA; CDR3nt: TGTGCCAGCAGACCTCGGAACACTGAAGCTTTCTTT; CDR3aa: CASRPRNTEAFF
j_gene: TRBJ1-6; abundance: many; v_gene: TRBV12-3/TRBV12-4; d_gene: TRBD1; CDR3nt: TGTGCCAGCAGTTTGGGACAGGGGGTTAATTCACCCCTCCACTTT; CDR3aa: CASSLGQGVNSPLHF
j_gene: TRBJ1-4; abundance: many; v_gene: TRBV12-3/TRBV12-4; d_gene: TRBD1; CDR3nt: TGTGCCAGCAGTCTCGGACAGGGAGGACATGAAAAACTGTTTTTT; CDR3aa: CASSLGQGGHEKLFF
j_gene: TRBJ2-7; abundance: many; v_gene: TRBV19; d_gene: TRBD2; CDR3nt: TGTGCCAGTAGTCCCCGGGAGCGGGGGTCCTACGAGCAGTACTTC; CDR3aa: CASSPRERGSYEQYF
j_gene: TRBJ1-2; abundance: many; v_gene: TRBV9; d_gene: TRBD1; CDR3nt: TGTGCCAGCAGCGTAACCGGGACAGGGAGTGCGGGCTACACCTTC; CDR3aa: CASSVTGTGSAGYTF
j_gene: TRBJ2-7; abundance: many; v_gene: TRBV5-1; d_gene: NA; CDR3nt: TGCGCCAGCAGCTTGGAGATGGGCTACGAGCAGTACTTC; CDR3aa: CASSLEMGYEQYF
j_gene: TRBJ2-1; abundance: many; v_gene: TRBV11-2; d_gene: TRBD2; CDR3nt: TGTGCCAGCAGCTTAACGGGGGGCTCCTACAATGAGCAGTTCTTC; CDR3aa: CASSLTGGSYNEQFF
j_gene: TRBJ2-2; abundance: many; v_gene: TRBV6-6; d_gene: NA; CDR3nt: TGTGCCACTCGGGGAGGGGAGCTGTTTTTT; CDR3aa: CATRGGELFF
j_gene: TRBJ2-3; abundance: many; v_gene: TRBV7-2; d_gene: TRBD2; CDR3nt: TGTGCCAGCAGCTTGGGACTAGCGGGATCGGATACGCAGTATTTT; CDR3aa: CASSLGLAGSDTQYF
j_gene: TRBJ2-1; abundance: medium-sized; v_gene: TRBV10-2; d_gene: TRBD1; CDR3nt: TGCGCCAGCAGTGTCCGGGACAGGGCCGAGAAAAGAGGGTATGAGCAGTTCTTC; CDR3aa: CASSVRDRAEKRGYEQFF
j_gene: TRBJ1-2; abundance: many; v_gene: TRBV4-2; d_gene: TRBD1; CDR3nt: TGTGCCAGCAGCCAACAAACAACAGGGGGCCATGGCTACACCTTC; CDR3aa: CASSQQTTGGHGYTF
j_gene: TRBJ2-7; abundance: once; v_gene: TRBV6-5; d_gene: NA; CDR3nt: TGTGCCAGCAGTCCCCCAGGGGGGGACAGCCGCTACGAGCAGTACTTC; CDR3aa: CASSPPGGDSRYEQYF
j_gene: TRBJ1-5; abundance: many; v_gene: TRBV28; d_gene: NA; CDR3nt: TGTGCCAGCACCCCGGGGGGGCTTAGCAATCAGCCCCAGCATTTT; CDR3aa: CASTPGGLSNQPQHF
j_gene: TRBJ2-3; abundance: few; v_gene: TRBV3-1; d_gene: NA; CDR3nt: TGTGCCAGCAGCCTCGGCTCTTACACAGATACGCAGTATTTT; CDR3aa: CASSLGSYTDTQYF
j_gene: TRBJ1-1; abundance: many; v_gene: TRBV28; d_gene: NA; CDR3nt: TGTGCCAGCAGGGCGGGGGGAGGAATGAACACTGAAGCTTTCTTT; CDR3aa: CASRAGGGMNTEAFF
j_gene: TRBJ2-1; abundance: many; v_gene: TRBV7-9; d_gene: NA; CDR3nt: TGTGCCAGCAGCCATACCTACAGGGAAAATGAGCAGTTCTTC; CDR3aa: CASSHTYRENEQFF
j_gene: TRBJ1-2; abundance: medium-sized; v_gene: TRBV29-1; d_gene: NA; CDR3nt: TGCAGCGTTGATTTCGGTGGGGGGCCTACAGTTGGCTACACCTTC; CDR3aa: CSVDFGGGPTVGYTF
j_gene: TRBJ2-7; abundance: many; v_gene: TRBV15; d_gene: NA; CDR3nt: TGTGCCACCAGCAGGGATTTAGGAAACTCCTACGAGCAGTACTTC; CDR3aa: CATSRDLGNSYEQYF
j_gene: TRBJ2-1; abundance: many; v_gene: TRBV27; d_gene: TRBD1; CDR3nt: TGTGCCTCGGCGGACAGGCCGTCCTACAATGAGCAGTTCTTC; CDR3aa: CASADRPSYNEQFF